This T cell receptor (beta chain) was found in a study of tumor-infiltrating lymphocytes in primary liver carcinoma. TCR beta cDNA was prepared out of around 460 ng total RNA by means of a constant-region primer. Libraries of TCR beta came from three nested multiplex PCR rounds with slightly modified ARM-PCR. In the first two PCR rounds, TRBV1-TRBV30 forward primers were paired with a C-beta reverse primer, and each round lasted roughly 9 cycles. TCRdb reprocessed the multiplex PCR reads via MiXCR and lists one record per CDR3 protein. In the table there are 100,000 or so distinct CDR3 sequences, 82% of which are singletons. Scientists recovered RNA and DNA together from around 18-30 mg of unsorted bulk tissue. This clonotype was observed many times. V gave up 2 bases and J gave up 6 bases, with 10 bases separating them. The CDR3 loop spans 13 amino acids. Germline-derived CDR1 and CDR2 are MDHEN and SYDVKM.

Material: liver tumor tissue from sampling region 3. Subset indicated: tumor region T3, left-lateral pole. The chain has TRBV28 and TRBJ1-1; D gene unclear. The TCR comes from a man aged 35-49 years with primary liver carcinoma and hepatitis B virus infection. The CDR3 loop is CASSLKPNAEAFF. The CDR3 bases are TGTGCCAGCAGTTTAAAACCGAATGCTGAAGCTTTCTTT.